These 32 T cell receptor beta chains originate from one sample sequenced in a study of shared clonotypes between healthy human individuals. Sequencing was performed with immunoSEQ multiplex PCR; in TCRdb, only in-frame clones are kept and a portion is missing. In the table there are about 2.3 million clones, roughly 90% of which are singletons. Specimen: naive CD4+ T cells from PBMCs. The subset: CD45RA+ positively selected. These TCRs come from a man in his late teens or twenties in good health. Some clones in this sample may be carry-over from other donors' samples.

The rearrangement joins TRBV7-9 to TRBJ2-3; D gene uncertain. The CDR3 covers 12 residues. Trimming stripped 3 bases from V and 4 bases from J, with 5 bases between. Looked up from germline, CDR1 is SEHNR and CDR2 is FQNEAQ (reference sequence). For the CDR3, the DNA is TGTGCCAGCAGCTTGTTTCCAGATACGCAGTATTTT. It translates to CASSLFPDTQYF.

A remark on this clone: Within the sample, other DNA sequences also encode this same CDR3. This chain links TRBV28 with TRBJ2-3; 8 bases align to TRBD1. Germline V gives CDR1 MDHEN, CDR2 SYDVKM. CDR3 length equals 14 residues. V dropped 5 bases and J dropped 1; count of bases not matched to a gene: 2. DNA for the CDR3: TGTGCCAGCAGTCCGGGACAGGGCACAGATACGCAGTATTTT. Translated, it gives CASSPGQGTDTQYF. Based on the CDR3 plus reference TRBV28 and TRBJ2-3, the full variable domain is DVKVTQSSRYLVKRTGEKVFLECVQDMDHENMFWYRQDPGLGLRLIYFSYDVKMKEKGDIPEGYSVSREKKERFSLILESASTNQTSMYLCASSPGQGTDTQYFGPGTRLTVL.

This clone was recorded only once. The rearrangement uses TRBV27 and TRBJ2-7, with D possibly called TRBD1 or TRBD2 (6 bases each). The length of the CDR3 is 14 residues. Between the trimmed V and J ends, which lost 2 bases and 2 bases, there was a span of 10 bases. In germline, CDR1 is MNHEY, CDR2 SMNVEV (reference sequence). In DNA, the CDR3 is TGTGCCAGCAGTTTAGAGGGGGGTCCCTACGAGCAGTACTTC. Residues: CASSLEGGPYEQYF.

The CDR3 here is CASSILHQGHLNTEAFF. DNA for the CDR3: TGCGCCAGCAGTATACTACACCAAGGGCACCTGAACACTGAAGCTTTCTTT. This chain connects TRBV10-1 to TRBJ1-1; no reliable D call. This CDR3 comprises 17 residues. Deletions cut 5 bases from V and 0 bases from J, with 19 bases between. Germline CDR1 reads WNHNN; CDR2 reads SYGVQD (reference sequence).

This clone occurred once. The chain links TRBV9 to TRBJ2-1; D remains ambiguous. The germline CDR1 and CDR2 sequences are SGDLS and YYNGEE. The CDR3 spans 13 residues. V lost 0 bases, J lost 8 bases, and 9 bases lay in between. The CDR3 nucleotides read TGTGCCAGCAGCGTAGAGTTGAACTATGAGCAGTTCTTC. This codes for CASSVELNYEQFF.

CDR3 region: CASSRFYGGNQETQYF. The CDR3 nucleotides read TGTGCCAGCAGTCGGTTCTATGGGGGAAACCAAGAGACCCAGTACTTC. The chain joins TRBV27 to TRBJ2-5, with D perhaps matching TRBD1 or TRBD2 (5 bases each). The CDR3 length is 16 residues. The ends were cut back, 5 bases at V and 0 bases at J, with 16 bases in the middle. The germline V gene encodes CDR1 MNHEY and CDR2 SMNVEV (reference sequence).

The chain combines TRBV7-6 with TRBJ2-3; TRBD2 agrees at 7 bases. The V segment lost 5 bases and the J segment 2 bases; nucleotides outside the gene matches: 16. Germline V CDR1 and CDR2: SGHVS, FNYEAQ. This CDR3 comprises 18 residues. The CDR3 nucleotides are TGTGCCAGCAGCAAGAAGGGTGGCGGGAGAGGGTACACAGATACGCAGTATTTT. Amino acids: CASSKKGGGRGYTDTQYF. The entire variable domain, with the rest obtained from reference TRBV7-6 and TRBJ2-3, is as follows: GAGVSQSPRYKVTKRGQDVALRCDPISGHVSLYWYRQALGQGPEFLTYFNYEAQQDKSGLPNDRFSAERPEGSISTLTIQRTEQRDSAMYRCASSKKGGGRGYTDTQYFGPGTRLTVL.

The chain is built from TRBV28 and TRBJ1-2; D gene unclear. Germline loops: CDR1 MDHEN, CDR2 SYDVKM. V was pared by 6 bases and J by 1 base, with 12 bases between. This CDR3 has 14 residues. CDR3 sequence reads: CASSPSGGNYGYTF. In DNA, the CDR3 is TGTGCCAGCAGCCCCTCGGGCGGTAACTATGGCTACACCTTC.

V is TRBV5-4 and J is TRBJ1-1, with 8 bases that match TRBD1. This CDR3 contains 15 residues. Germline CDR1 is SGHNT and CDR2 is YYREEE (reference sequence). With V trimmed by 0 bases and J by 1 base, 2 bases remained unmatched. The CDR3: CASSLETGGNTEAFF. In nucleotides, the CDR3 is TGTGCCAGCAGCTTGGAAACAGGGGGGAACACTGAAGCTTTCTTT.

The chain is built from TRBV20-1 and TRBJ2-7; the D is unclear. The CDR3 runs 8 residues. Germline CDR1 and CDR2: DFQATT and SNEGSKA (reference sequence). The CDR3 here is CSLGEQYF. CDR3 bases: TGCAGCCTGGGCGAGCAGTACTTC.

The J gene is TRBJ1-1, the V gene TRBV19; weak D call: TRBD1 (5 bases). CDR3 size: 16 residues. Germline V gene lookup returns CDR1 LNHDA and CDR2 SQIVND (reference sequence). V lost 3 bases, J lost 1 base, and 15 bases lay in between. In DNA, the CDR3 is TGTGCCAGTAGTATCCCACCCGGGACGGGGAACACTGAAGCTTTCTTT. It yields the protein CASSIPPGTGNTEAFF.

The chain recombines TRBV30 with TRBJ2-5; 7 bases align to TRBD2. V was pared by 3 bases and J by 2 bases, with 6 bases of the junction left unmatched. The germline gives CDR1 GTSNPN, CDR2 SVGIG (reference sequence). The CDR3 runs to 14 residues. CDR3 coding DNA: TGTGCCTGGAGAAAACCGGGGGGACAAGAGACCCAGTACTTC. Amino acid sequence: CAWRKPGGQETQYF.

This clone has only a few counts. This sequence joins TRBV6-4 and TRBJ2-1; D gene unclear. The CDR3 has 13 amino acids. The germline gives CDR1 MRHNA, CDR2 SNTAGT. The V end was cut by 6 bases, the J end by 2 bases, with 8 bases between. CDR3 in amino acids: CASSPHPYNEQFF. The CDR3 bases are TGTGCCAGCAGCCCCCATCCCTACAATGAGCAGTTCTTC.

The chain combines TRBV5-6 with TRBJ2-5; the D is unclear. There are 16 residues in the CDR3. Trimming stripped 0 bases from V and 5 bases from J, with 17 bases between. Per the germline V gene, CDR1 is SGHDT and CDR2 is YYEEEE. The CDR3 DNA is TGTGCCAGCAGCTTGGATCTGACTGGCAGTGGGGAGACCCAGTACTTC. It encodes CASSLDLTGSGETQYF. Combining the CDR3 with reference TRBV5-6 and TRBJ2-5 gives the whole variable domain DAGVTQSPTHLIKTRGQQVTLRCSPKSGHDTVSWYQQALGQGPQFIFQYYEEEERQRGNFPDRFSGHQFPNYSSELNVNALLLGDSALYLCASSLDLTGSGETQYFGPGTRLLVL.

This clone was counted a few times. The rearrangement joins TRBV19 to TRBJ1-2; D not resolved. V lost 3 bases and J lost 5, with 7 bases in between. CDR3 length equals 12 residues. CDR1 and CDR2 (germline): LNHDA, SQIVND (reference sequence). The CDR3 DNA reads TGTGCCAGTAGTATGGGGATATATGGCTACACCTTC. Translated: CASSMGIYGYTF.

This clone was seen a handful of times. CDR3: CAWSGQGGGYTF. CDR3 sequence (DNA): TGTGCCTGGAGTGGACAGGGAGGTGGCTACACCTTC. The chain links TRBV30 to TRBJ1-2, with 7 bases fitting TRBD1. CDR3 length: 12 residues. Looked up from germline, CDR1 is GTSNPN and CDR2 is SVGIG (reference sequence). Trimming cost V 1 base and J 7 bases; bases outside gene matches: 3.

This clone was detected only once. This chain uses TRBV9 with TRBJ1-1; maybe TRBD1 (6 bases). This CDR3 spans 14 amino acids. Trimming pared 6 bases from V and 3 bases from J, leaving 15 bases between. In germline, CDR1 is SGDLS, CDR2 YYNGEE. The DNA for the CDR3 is TGTGCCAGCACCTCTAAAGGGGGGGACACTGAAGCTTTCTTT. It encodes CASTSKGGDTEAFF. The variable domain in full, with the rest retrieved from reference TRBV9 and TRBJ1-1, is DSGVTQTPKHLITATGQRVTLRCSPRSGDLSVYWYQQSLDQGLQFLIQYYNGEERAKGNILERFSAQQFPDLHSELNLSSLELGDSALYFCASTSKGGDTEAFFGQGTRLTVV.

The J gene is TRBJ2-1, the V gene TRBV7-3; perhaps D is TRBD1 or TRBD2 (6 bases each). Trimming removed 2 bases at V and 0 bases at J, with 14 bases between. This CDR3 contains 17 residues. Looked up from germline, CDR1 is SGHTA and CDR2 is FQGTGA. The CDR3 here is CASSLLPGGLSYNEQFF. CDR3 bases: TGTGCCAGCAGCTTACTTCCTGGGGGGCTCTCCTACAATGAGCAGTTCTTC.

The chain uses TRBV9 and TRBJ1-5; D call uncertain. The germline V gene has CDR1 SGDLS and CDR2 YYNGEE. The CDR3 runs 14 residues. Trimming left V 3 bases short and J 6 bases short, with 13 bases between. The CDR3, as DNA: TGTGCCAGCAGCGATGGGGAGAGCCGTCAGCCCCAGCATTTT. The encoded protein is CASSDGESRQPQHF.

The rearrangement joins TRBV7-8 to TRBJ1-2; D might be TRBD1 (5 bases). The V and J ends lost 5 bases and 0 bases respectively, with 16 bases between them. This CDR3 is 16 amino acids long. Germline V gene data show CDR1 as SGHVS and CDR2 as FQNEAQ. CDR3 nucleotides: TGTGCCAGCAGCCCCCTCGGGGGGACGACTAACTATGGCTACACCTTC. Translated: CASSPLGGTTNYGYTF.

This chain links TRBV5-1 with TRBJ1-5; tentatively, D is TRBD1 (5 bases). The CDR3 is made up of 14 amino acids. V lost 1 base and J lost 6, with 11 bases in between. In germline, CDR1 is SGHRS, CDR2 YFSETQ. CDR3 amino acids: CASSLNQGGQPQHF. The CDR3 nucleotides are TGCGCCAGCAGCTTGAATCAGGGAGGTCAGCCCCAGCATTTT.

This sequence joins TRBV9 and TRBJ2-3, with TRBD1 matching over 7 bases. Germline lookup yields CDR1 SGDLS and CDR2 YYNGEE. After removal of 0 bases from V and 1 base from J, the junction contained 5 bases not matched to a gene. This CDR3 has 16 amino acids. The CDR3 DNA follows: TGTGCCAGCAGCGTAGTTAGGGACAGCGGCACAGATACGCAGTATTTT. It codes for CASSVVRDSGTDTQYF.

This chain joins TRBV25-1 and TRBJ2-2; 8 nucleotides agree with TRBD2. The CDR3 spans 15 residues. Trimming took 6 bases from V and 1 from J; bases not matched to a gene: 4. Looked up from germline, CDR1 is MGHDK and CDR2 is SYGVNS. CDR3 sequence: CASRAGGRNTGELFF. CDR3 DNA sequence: TGTGCCAGCAGGGCGGGAGGCCGGAACACCGGGGAGCTGTTTTTT.

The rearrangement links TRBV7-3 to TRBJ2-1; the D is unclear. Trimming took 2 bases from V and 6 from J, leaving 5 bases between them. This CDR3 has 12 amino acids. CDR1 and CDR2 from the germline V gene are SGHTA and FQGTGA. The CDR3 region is CASSLVPNEQFF. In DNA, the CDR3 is TGTGCCAGCAGCTTAGTCCCCAATGAGCAGTTCTTC.

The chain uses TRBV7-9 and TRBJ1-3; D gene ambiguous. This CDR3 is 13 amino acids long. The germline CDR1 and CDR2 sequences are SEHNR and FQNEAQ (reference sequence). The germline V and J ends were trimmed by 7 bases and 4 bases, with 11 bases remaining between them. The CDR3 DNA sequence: TGTGCCAGCACCCCGAGGGAAGGAAACACCATATATTTT. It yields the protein CASTPREGNTIYF.

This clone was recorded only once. In DNA form, the CDR3 reads TGTGCCAGCAGCCGAACAGGGGGCAGGGGCAATCAGCCCCAGCATTTT. Protein: CASSRTGGRGNQPQHF. The rearrangement joins TRBV5-4 to TRBJ1-5, with 9 bases aligning to TRBD1. This CDR3 region has 16 residues. Germline V CDR1 and CDR2: SGHNT, YYREEE (reference sequence). The ends lost 4 bases at V and 2 bases at J; junction bases unmatched: 7.

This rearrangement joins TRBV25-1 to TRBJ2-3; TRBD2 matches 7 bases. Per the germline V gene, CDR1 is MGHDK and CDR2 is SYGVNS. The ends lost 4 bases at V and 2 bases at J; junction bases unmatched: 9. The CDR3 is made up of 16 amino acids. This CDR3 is CASSALLAGHTDTQYF. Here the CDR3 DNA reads TGTGCCAGCAGTGCCCTTTTAGCGGGCCACACAGATACGCAGTATTTT.

The CDR3 protein is CASSRIGANVLTF. CDR3 DNA: TGTGCCAGTAGCAGGATAGGGGCCAACGTCCTGACTTTC. V usage is TRBV19 and J usage is TRBJ2-6; D remains ambiguous. V was shortened by 6 bases and J by 4 bases, with 7 bases between the two germline ends. Germline CDR1 is LNHDA and CDR2 is SQIVND (reference sequence). The CDR3 is 13 amino acids.

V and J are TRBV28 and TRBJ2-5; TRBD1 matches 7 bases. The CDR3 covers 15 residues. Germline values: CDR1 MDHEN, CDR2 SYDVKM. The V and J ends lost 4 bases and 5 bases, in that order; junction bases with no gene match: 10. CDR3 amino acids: CASSSYRGLTETQYF. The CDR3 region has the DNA TGTGCCAGCAGTTCTTACAGGGGTCTCACGGAGACCCAGTACTTC.

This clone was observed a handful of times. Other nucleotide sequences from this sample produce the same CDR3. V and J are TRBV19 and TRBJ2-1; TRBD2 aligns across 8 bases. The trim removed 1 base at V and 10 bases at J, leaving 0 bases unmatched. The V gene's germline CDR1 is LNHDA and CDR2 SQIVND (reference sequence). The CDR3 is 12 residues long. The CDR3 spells CASSIVAGEQFF. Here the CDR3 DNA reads TGTGCCAGTAGTATAGTAGCGGGGGAGCAGTTCTTC.

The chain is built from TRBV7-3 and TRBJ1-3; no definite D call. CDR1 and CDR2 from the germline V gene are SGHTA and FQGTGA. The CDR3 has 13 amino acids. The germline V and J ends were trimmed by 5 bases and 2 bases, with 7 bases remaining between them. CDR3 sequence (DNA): TGTGCCAGCAGCCCGGCGACTGGAAACACCATATATTTT. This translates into CASSPATGNTIYF.

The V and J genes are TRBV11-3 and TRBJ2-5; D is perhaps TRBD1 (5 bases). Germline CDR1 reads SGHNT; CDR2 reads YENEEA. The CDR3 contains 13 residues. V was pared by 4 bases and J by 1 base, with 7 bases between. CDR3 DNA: TGTGCCAGCAGCTATCAGGGCCAAGAGACCCAGTACTTC. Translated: CASSYQGQETQYF.